A single sample gave rise to the 27 T cell receptor beta chains below, sequenced in a study of OX40 agonist ivuxolimab in advanced cancers. Here immunoSEQ multiplex PCR was the method, and the copy in TCRdb shows in-frame clones only, minus some. The sample lists 70,000 or so clones, 80% to 85% occurring once. The source was CD4+ or CD8+ T cells sorted from blood, collected in a trial of the OX40 agonist ivuxolimab. Source of these receptors: an adult with an advanced solid tumor such as melanoma, head and neck, liver or kidney cancer.

In this sample, this clone turned up once. The rearrangement joins TRBV19 to TRBJ1-2; weak D call: TRBD1 (6 bases). Trimming took off 5 bases at V and 2 bases at J, with 12 bases between the two ends. The V gene's germline CDR1 is LNHDA and CDR2 SQIVND (reference sequence). CDR3 length: 14 residues. DNA for the CDR3: TGTGCCAGTAGTTCCGGGGGCGGGAACTATGGCTACACCTTC. This encodes CASSSGGGNYGYTF.

The J gene is TRBJ2-7, the V gene TRBV9; TRBD1 matches at 7 bases. The germline CDR1 and CDR2 sequences are SGDLS and YYNGEE. The ends lost 4 bases at V and 2 bases at J; junction bases unmatched: 9. The CDR3 sequence is 15 residues long. The CDR3: CASSPRDSRTYEQYF. The CDR3 DNA follows: TGTGCCAGCAGCCCCCGGGACAGCCGTACCTACGAGCAGTACTTC. The complete variable domain, with remaining parts taken from reference TRBV9 and TRBJ2-7, reads DSGVTQTPKHLITATGQRVTLRCSPRSGDLSVYWYQQSLDQGLQFLIQYYNGEERAKGNILERFSAQQFPDLHSELNLSSLELGDSALYFCASSPRDSRTYEQYFGPGTRLTVT.

A single count supports this clone. V usage is TRBV7-9 and J usage is TRBJ2-3, with TRBD2 identical over 9 bases. Unmatched junction bases numbered 6, after V lost 2 bases and J lost 3 bases. Germline loops: CDR1 SEHNR, CDR2 FQNEAQ (reference sequence). The CDR3 runs 16 residues. The CDR3 here is CASSLRASGETDTQYF. In DNA, the CDR3 is TGTGCCAGCAGCTTAAGGGCTAGCGGGGAGACAGATACGCAGTATTTT.

This clone was observed a handful of times. J is TRBJ1-6 and V is TRBV1. TRBV1 is designated a pseudogene. The CDR3 length is 15 residues. CDR3 sequence: CTSSRGGWGLSPLHF. DNA for the CDR3: TGCACCAGCAGCCGGGGGGGTTGGGGTTTATCACCCCTCCACTTT.

This clone was seen a handful of times. The chain combines TRBV6-1 with TRBJ1-4, with D unclear. Trimming cost V 6 bases and J 2 bases, with 7 bases left between them. The CDR3 length is 13 residues. Germline CDR1 reads MNHNS; CDR2 reads SASEGT. CDR3 in amino acids: CASRLKTNEKLFF. In nucleotides, the CDR3 is TGTGCCAGCAGACTTAAGACTAATGAAAAACTGTTTTTT.

CDR3 residues: CASSLRTGGHTEAFF. As DNA, the CDR3 is TGCGCCAGCAGCTTGCGAACAGGGGGCCACACTGAAGCTTTCTTT. V usage is TRBV5-1 and J usage is TRBJ1-1, with TRBD1 matching over 9 bases. Germline V gene lookup returns CDR1 SGHRS and CDR2 YFSETQ. V shed 1 base, J shed 3 bases, and the junction held 4 bases outside the gene matches. This CDR3 has 15 amino acids.

The CDR3 loop is CASSLEQAPGGYTF. CDR3 in DNA: TGTGCCAGCAGCTTGGAACAGGCCCCGGGTGGCTACACCTTC. This sequence joins TRBV5-6 and TRBJ1-2; tentative D call: TRBD1 (5 bases). The germline gives CDR1 SGHDT, CDR2 YYEEEE. This CDR3 region has 14 residues. Trimming cost V 0 bases and J 7 bases, with 13 bases left between them.

The rearrangement joins TRBV5-1 to TRBJ2-1, with TRBD2 matching over 11 bases. Germline lookup yields CDR1 SGHRS and CDR2 YFSETQ. The CDR3 spans 20 residues. Trimming at V came to 4 bases and at J to 0 bases, leaving 15 bases not matched to a gene. The CDR3 region has the DNA TGCGCCAGCAGCCCGGGACAACCGGGACTAGCGGTCTTCTCCTACAATGAGCAGTTCTTC. Amino acid sequence: CASSPGQPGLAVFSYNEQFF.

The J gene is TRBJ2-7, the V gene TRBV5-1, with D possibly matching TRBD1 (5 bases). CDR3 length: 15 amino acids. V shed 0 bases and J shed 7 bases, with 17 bases lying between them. The germline CDR1 and CDR2 sequences are SGHRS and YFSETQ. The CDR3 sequence: CASSLVAIRAGEQYF. The CDR3, as DNA: TGCGCCAGCAGCTTGGTAGCTATCAGGGCTGGGGAGCAGTACTTC.

This clone was seen just once. The V and J genes are TRBV19 and TRBJ1-5, with TRBD1 identical over 8 bases. The V gene end was trimmed by 9 bases and the J gene end by 5 bases; junction bases not matched to a gene: 15. The CDR3 is made up of 16 amino acids. The V gene's germline CDR1 is LNHDA and CDR2 SQIVND (reference sequence). In nucleotides, the CDR3 is TGTGCCAGCCAAGCCCTCGGACAGGGCTTGGATCAGCCCCAGCATTTT. The encoded protein is CASQALGQGLDQPQHF.

The rearrangement uses TRBV30 and TRBJ2-3; the match to TRBD1 covers 8 bases. With 0 bases clipped from V and 0 bases from J, the junction kept 5 bases outside the gene matches. The length of the CDR3 is 16 residues. The germline gives CDR1 GTSNPN, CDR2 SVGIG (reference sequence). CDR3 in amino acids: CAWSVGTGSSTDTQYF. As DNA, the CDR3 is TGTGCCTGGAGTGTGGGGACAGGTTCGAGCACAGATACGCAGTATTTT.

The chain carries TRBV6-5 and TRBJ2-1; D is undetermined. The CDR3 contains 15 residues. CDR1 is MNHEY and CDR2 is SVGAGI in the germline V gene. Trimming pared 0 bases from V and 5 bases from J, leaving 11 bases between. In nucleotides, the CDR3 is TGTGCCAGCAGTTACTCGATAACAGCTGACAATGAGCAGTTCTTC. Its translation: CASSYSITADNEQFF.

The V gene is TRBV11-2, the J gene TRBJ2-7, with a tentative D call TRBD2 (5 bases). The ends were cut back, 4 bases at V and 5 bases at J, with 12 bases in the middle. Germline lookup yields CDR1 SGHAT and CDR2 FQNNGV. This CDR3 has 13 amino acids. The CDR3 nucleotides are TGTGCCAGCAGCTCCCGGCCCGGGGACGAGCAGTACTTC. Translation: CASSSRPGDEQYF.

V and J are TRBV5-1 and TRBJ1-6; D gene uncertain. Germline CDR1 reads SGHRS; CDR2 reads YFSETQ. CDR3 length equals 18 residues. V was clipped by 2 bases and J by 8 bases, with 23 bases between them. In DNA, the CDR3 is TGCGCCAGCAGCTTAGGGCGGCGTCCGGGTGCCGGTGATTCACCCCTCCACTTT. Translation: CASSLGRRPGAGDSPLHF.

The chain joins TRBV28 to TRBJ1-5, with D possibly matching TRBD1 (6 bases). This CDR3 spans 13 amino acids. Trimming stripped 5 bases from V and 3 bases from J, with 8 bases between. The germline V gene has CDR1 MDHEN and CDR2 SYDVKM. The CDR3 nucleotides are TGTGCCAGCAGTGGACAGCTCAATCAGCCCCAGCATTTT. Protein product: CASSGQLNQPQHF.

The chain employs TRBV6-5 and TRBJ2-5, with D possibly being TRBD1 (6 bases). CDR1 is MNHEY, CDR2 SVGAGI, per germline. Trimming removed 5 bases from V and 1 base from J, with 8 bases in between. The CDR3 consists of 13 residues. The CDR3 loop is CASSRTVQETQYF. In DNA, the CDR3 is TGTGCCAGCAGTAGGACAGTCCAAGAGACCCAGTACTTC.

V usage is TRBV11-2 and J usage is TRBJ2-1; TRBD2 is a possible D gene (5 bases). CDR3 length: 13 amino acids. The germline gives CDR1 SGHAT, CDR2 FQNNGV. The V end lost 5 bases, the J end lost 5 bases, and 10 bases lay between the germline ends. CDR3 coding DNA: TGTGCCAGCAGCCTCGGACTGAACAATGAGCAGTTCTTC. It is translated as CASSLGLNNEQFF.

The V gene is TRBV4-2, the J gene TRBJ1-2; D uncertain. With 0 bases removed from V and 8 bases from J, the gap between germline ends came to 10 bases. This CDR3 has 13 amino acids. The V gene's germline CDR1 is LGHNA and CDR2 YNFKEQ. CDR3 sequence reads: CASSQEVGGGYTF. The CDR3 nucleotides are TGTGCCAGCAGCCAAGAGGTGGGAGGAGGCTACACCTTC.

This rearrangement joins TRBV9 to TRBJ2-7; tentatively, D is TRBD1 or TRBD2 (5 bases each). CDR3 length equals 15 residues. Trimming took 0 bases from V and 3 from J, leaving 13 bases between them. Per the germline V gene, CDR1 is SGDLS and CDR2 is YYNGEE. This CDR3 reads CASSVAPEGIYEQYF. For the CDR3, the DNA is TGTGCCAGCAGCGTAGCCCCCGAGGGGATCTACGAGCAGTACTTC.

The gene calls are TRBV6-1 and TRBJ1-4; no definite D call. Germline V CDR1 and CDR2: MNHNS, SASEGT. V lost 8 bases and J 5 bases, leaving 12 bases between the germline ends. This CDR3 has 13 amino acids. This CDR3 reads CASEPRRNEKLFF. The CDR3 DNA is TGTGCCAGCGAACCCCGACGGAATGAAAAACTGTTTTTT.

The chain carries TRBV28 and TRBJ1-1; 7 bases are shared with TRBD1. CDR3 length: 14 amino acids. V gave up 5 bases and J gave up 5 bases; unmatched junction bases: 8. Germline values: CDR1 MDHEN, CDR2 SYDVKM. CDR3 region: CASSIGQEHTEAFF. The DNA for the CDR3 is TGTGCCAGCAGTATAGGACAGGAGCATACTGAAGCTTTCTTT.

This chain uses TRBV28 with TRBJ1-1; unclear D gene. Trimming stripped 6 bases from V and 11 bases from J, with 13 bases between. Germline lookup yields CDR1 MDHEN and CDR2 SYDVKM. This CDR3 is built from 11 residues. CDR3: CASRGGVGAFF. CDR3 nucleotides: TGTGCCAGCAGGGGTGGGGTAGGTGCTTTCTTT.

This chain connects TRBV30 to TRBJ1-2; TRBD1 aligns across 10 bases. With V trimmed by 7 bases and J by 0 bases, 17 bases remained unmatched. The CDR3 consists of 18 residues. Germline V lookup: CDR1 GTSNPN, CDR2 SVGIG (reference sequence). For the CDR3, the DNA is TGTGCCTTAGACCGGGACAGGGGCCCAATTATGACTAACTATGGCTACACCTTC. Its translation: CALDRDRGPIMTNYGYTF.

V is TRBV6-1 and J is TRBJ1-1; D remains unclear. V lost 6 bases, J lost 3 bases, and 17 bases lay in between. This CDR3 comprises 15 residues. Germline values: CDR1 MNHNS, CDR2 SASEGT. The CDR3 region is CASRPIPFSDTEAFF. CDR3 coding DNA: TGTGCCAGCAGGCCCATTCCCTTCTCGGACACTGAAGCTTTCTTT.

V gene TRBV9 combines with J gene TRBJ2-1, with D possibly being TRBD2 (6 bases). This CDR3 contains 13 residues. Deletions cut 3 bases from V and 2 bases from J, with 6 bases between. CDR1 and CDR2 from the germline V gene are SGDLS and YYNGEE. The CDR3 nucleotides read TGTGCCAGCAGCGGGGGGGCCTACAATGAGCAGTTCTTC. It specifies CASSGGAYNEQFF.

This clone was counted at least ten times. The chain carries TRBV5-1 and TRBJ1-1; perhaps TRBD1 as D (6 bases). V was cut by 0 bases and J by 1 base, with 10 bases left in between. The CDR3 loop spans 15 amino acids. Germline V gene lookup returns CDR1 SGHRS and CDR2 YFSETQ. CDR3 DNA: TGCGCCAGCAGCTTGGACAGGGAAAGGAACACTGAAGCTTTCTTT. Its translation: CASSLDRERNTEAFF.

The genes are TRBV27 and TRBJ2-3; TRBD2 aligns across 9 bases. CDR1 MNHEY and CDR2 SMNVEV come from the germline V gene (reference sequence). After removal of 6 bases from V and 5 bases from J, the junction contained 6 bases not matched to a gene. CDR3 length equals 14 residues. The CDR3 spells CASRRTSARDTQYF. As DNA, the CDR3 is TGTGCCAGCAGGCGGACTAGCGCAAGAGATACGCAGTATTTT.